The following is a T cell receptor beta chain sequence with its context. The sample originates from a study of blood T cell repertoires in COVID-19. Study background: The samples span acute and convalescent COVID-19 from the United States, Italy and Spain. T cells, B-cell-depleted T cells, or PBMCs supplied cDNA or gDNA.

Repertoires were generated with immunoSEQ multiplex PCR, while TCRdb's copy carries only in-frame clones and drops some. The sample yields 200,000 to 300,000 clones, about 89% seen once. Participants were aged about 18 to 90 years, lived in roughly 23 US areas, and enrolled virtually. Two consecutive negative NP/OP PCR tests, clearance, or resolved symptoms defined Cohort 3 recovery. Material: PBMCs or T cells enriched from blood (not recorded which). This receptor was taken from a woman aged 25 to 39 who had recovered from COVID-19.

The CDR3 region has the DNA TGCAGCGTTATGACAGGGGCCACTGAAGCTTTCTTT. Protein: CSVMTGATEAFF. The chain recombines TRBV29-1 with TRBJ1-1, with 8 bases identical to TRBD1. This CDR3 has 12 residues. V trimming: 5 bases; J trimming: 4 bases; junction bases outside the gene matches: 3. Germline V gives CDR1 SQVTM, CDR2 ANQGSEA. Supplemented by reference TRBV29-1 and TRBJ1-1, the full variable domain reads SAVISQKPSRDICQRGTSLTIQCQVDSQVTMMFWYRQQPGQSLTLIATANQGSEATYESGFVIDKFPISRPNLTFSTLTVSNMSPEDSSIYLCSVMTGATEAFFGQGTRLTVV.